These 19 T cell receptor beta chains originate from one sample sequenced in a study of cytomegalovirus exposure and HLA in healthy donors. Using immunoSEQ multiplex PCR, the repertoire was profiled, and TCRdb retains in-frame clones only, with some absent. The data show roughly 260,000 clones, around 90% seen once. Input material: PBMCs. The receptors originated from a woman younger than 30 in good health and CMV-seronegative.

V usage is TRBV15 and J usage is TRBJ2-7; 7 bases agree with TRBD1. J gave up 3 bases and V 0 bases, and 2 bases lay outside the gene matches. Germline V lookup: CDR1 LNHNV, CDR2 YYDKDF (reference sequence). The CDR3 loop spans 14 amino acids. Here the CDR3 DNA reads TGTGCCACCAGCAGAGAGGCAGGGGGCTACGAGCAGTACGTC. Translated, it gives CATSREAGGYEQYV.

The chain carries TRBV10-2 and TRBJ2-3; 7 positions match TRBD2. Looked up from germline, CDR1 is WSHSY and CDR2 is SAAADI. This CDR3 spans 17 amino acids. J was trimmed by 0 bases and V by 5 bases; bases with no gene match: 11. CDR3 DNA: TGCGCCAGCAGTCCCGGGTATCGGGGGGAAAGCACAGATACGCAGTATTTT. Its translation is CASSPGYRGESTDTQYF.

The V gene is TRBV10-2, the J gene TRBJ1-2; TRBD1 agrees at 7 bases. CDR1 and CDR2 (germline): WSHSY, SAAADI. The CDR3 is 14 residues long. Trimming at V came to 6 bases and at J to 7 bases, leaving 11 bases not matched to a gene. In DNA form, the CDR3 reads TGCGCCAGCAGAGAAGAGACAGGGCCAATTGGCTACACCTTC. Translation gives CASREETGPIGYTF.

The V call is TRBV25-1, the J call TRBJ2-5; maybe TRBD2 (5 bases). The CDR3 length is 15 residues. Trimming cost V 7 bases and J 0 bases, with 15 bases left between them. The germline V gene encodes CDR1 MGHDK and CDR2 SYGVNS. The CDR3 reads CASTEGSWDQETQYF. The DNA for the CDR3 is TGTGCCAGCACCGAGGGTTCCTGGGACCAAGAGACCCAGTACTTC.

The chain has TRBV28 and TRBJ1-5, with a possible D match to TRBD1 (5 bases). From germline, CDR1 is MDHEN and CDR2 SYDVKM. This CDR3 is built from 16 residues. The V end lost 6 bases, the J end lost 0 bases, and 15 bases lay between the germline ends. CDR3 sequence: CASRPGTPHSNQPQHF. CDR3 DNA sequence: TGTGCCAGCAGACCCGGGACTCCCCATAGCAATCAGCCCCAGCATTTT.

The chain links TRBV9 to TRBJ2-2; unclear D gene. CDR3 size: 15 residues. Germline V lookup: CDR1 SGDLS, CDR2 YYNGEE. V lost 6 bases and J 3 bases, leaving 15 bases between the germline ends. The CDR3 DNA is TGTGCCAGCAACGCTAGAGGAATAGACACCGGGGAGCTGTTTTTT. It translates to CASNARGIDTGELFF.

This clone was seen a few times. The chain carries TRBV19 and TRBJ1-2; D is undetermined. Trimming cost V 8 bases and J 4 bases, with 20 bases left between them. CDR3 size: 15 residues. Germline V gives CDR1 LNHDA, CDR2 SQIVND (reference sequence). This CDR3 is CASSAARLLSYGYTF. CDR3 in DNA: TGTGCCAGTTCCGCCGCGCGTCTACTAAGCTATGGCTACACCTTC.

This clone was detected only once. J is TRBJ2-2 and V is TRBV5-1; weak D call: TRBD1 (6 bases). Trimming cost V 3 bases and J 1 base, with 28 bases left between them. The CDR3 spans 21 residues. Germline lookup yields CDR1 SGHRS and CDR2 YFSETQ. The CDR3 protein is CASSSVGTNDKFLVNTGELFF. The CDR3 nucleotides read TGCGCCAGCAGCTCAGTCGGGACAAACGATAAATTCCTTGTGAACACCGGGGAGCTGTTTTTT.

In this sample, this clone turned up once. J is TRBJ2-1 and V is TRBV5-6, with D hard to call. The V end was cut by 0 bases, the J end by 2 bases, with 6 bases between. CDR1 is SGHDT and CDR2 is YYEEEE in the germline V gene. This CDR3 has 14 residues. Here the CDR3 DNA reads TGTGCCAGCAGCTTGGCGTCAGCCTACAATGAGCAGTTCTTC. Its translation: CASSLASAYNEQFF.

The chain couples TRBV13 to TRBJ2-5; 7 bases agree with TRBD1. Per germline, CDR1 PRHDT and CDR2 FYEKMQ (reference sequence). The V gene end was trimmed by 5 bases and the J gene end by 1 base; junction bases not matched to a gene: 4. The CDR3 consists of 14 residues. CDR3 DNA: TGTGCCAGCAGCGGGAGACAGGGCCAAGAGACCCAGTACTTC. Its translation: CASSGRQGQETQYF. The whole variable domain, remainder taken from reference TRBV13 and TRBJ2-5, is AAGVIQSPRHLIKEKRETATLKCYPIPRHDTVYWYQQGPGQDPQFLISFYEKMQSDKGSIPDRFSAQQFSDYHSELNMSSLELGDSALYFCASSGRQGQETQYFGPGTRLLVL.

The V gene is TRBV4-1, the J gene TRBJ1-1; D possibly corresponds to TRBD1 (5 bases). V dropped 3 bases and J dropped 4 bases, with 9 bases sitting between them. This CDR3 spans 13 amino acids. Germline V gives CDR1 MGHRA, CDR2 YSYEKL. In DNA, the CDR3 is TGCGCCAGCAGCCAGGGGCAGGGCACTGAAGCTTTCTTT. Its translation: CASSQGQGTEAFF.

V usage is TRBV27 and J usage is TRBJ2-2, with D perhaps matching TRBD1 (5 bases). The V end lost 8 bases, the J end lost 2 bases, and 18 bases lay between the germline ends. Germline V gene data show CDR1 as MNHEY and CDR2 as SMNVEV (reference sequence). The CDR3 runs 16 residues. For the CDR3, the DNA is TGTGCCAGCGTCGCCCCCCCAGGGATAAACACCGGGGAGCTGTTTTTT. Amino acids: CASVAPPGINTGELFF.

The genes are TRBV6-5 and TRBJ2-7; 10 bases agree with TRBD1. The CDR3 has 14 amino acids. The V gene end was trimmed by 4 bases and the J gene end by 3 bases; junction bases not matched to a gene: 3. Germline CDR1 is MNHEY and CDR2 is SVGAGI. The CDR3 nucleotides read TGTGCCAGCAGTTCCGGGACAGGGGTCTACGAGCAGTACTTC. It yields the protein CASSSGTGVYEQYF.

The genes are TRBV6-4 and TRBJ1-1, with a possible D match to TRBD1 (6 bases). Trimming removed 8 bases at V and 4 bases at J, with 14 bases between. The germline V gene encodes CDR1 MRHNA and CDR2 SNTAGT. There are 13 residues in the CDR3. CDR3 sequence (DNA): TGTGCCAGCCGACAGGAATATACCACTGAAGCTTTCTTT. This translates into CASRQEYTTEAFF.

The chain couples TRBV28 to TRBJ1-2; 8 bases fit TRBD1. V lost 5 bases to trimming and J lost 4 bases; unmatched junction nucleotides: 9. The germline gives CDR1 MDHEN, CDR2 SYDVKM. This CDR3 has 15 amino acids. The CDR3 DNA sequence: TGTGCCAGCAGTGACAGGACAGGGAGGCTCTATGGCTACACCTTC. Translating gives CASSDRTGRLYGYTF.

J is TRBJ2-7 and V is TRBV19; D not resolved. Trimming removed 6 bases from V and 2 bases from J, with 17 bases in between. The CDR3 contains 15 residues. CDR1 and CDR2 (germline): LNHDA, SQIVND (reference sequence). CDR3 residues: CASSPTAGTPYEQYF. The CDR3 DNA reads TGTGCCAGTAGCCCAACGGCAGGAACTCCCTACGAGCAGTACTTC.

The chain is built from TRBV7-6 and TRBJ1-1; the D gene is possibly TRBD1 (5 bases). The V and J ends lost 1 base and 5 bases respectively, with 17 bases between them. This CDR3 has 16 amino acids. Looked up from germline, CDR1 is SGHVS and CDR2 is FNYEAQ. CDR3 bases: TGTGCCAGCAGCTTAGAGCCCGGTAGGGGAGGGACTGAAGCTTTCTTT. Protein: CASSLEPGRGGTEAFF. Together with reference TRBV7-6 and TRBJ1-1, the CDR3 gives the full variable domain: GAGVSQSPRYKVTKRGQDVALRCDPISGHVSLYWYRQALGQGPEFLTYFNYEAQQDKSGLPNDRFSAERPEGSISTLTIQRTEQRDSAMYRCASSLEPGRGGTEAFFGQGTRLTVV.

CDR3 DNA sequence: TGCGCCAGCAGCTTAACATCGAGCACAGATACGCAGTATTTT. Its translation: CASSLTSSTDTQYF. The rearrangement joins TRBV5-1 to TRBJ2-3; D is uncertain. Germline CDR1 reads SGHRS; CDR2 reads YFSETQ. This CDR3 contains 14 residues. With 2 bases removed from V and 0 bases from J, the gap between germline ends came to 7 bases. The whole variable domain, remainder taken from reference TRBV5-1 and TRBJ2-3, is KAGVTQTPRYLIKTRGQQVTLSCSPISGHRSVSWYQQTPGQGLQFLFEYFSETQRNKGNFPGRFSGRQFSNSRSEMNVSTLELGDSALYLCASSLTSSTDTQYFGPGTRLTVL.

The chain couples TRBV5-1 to TRBJ2-1; 7 bases map to TRBD2. This CDR3 is 15 amino acids long. J lost 0 bases, V lost 3 bases, and 3 bases had no gene match. CDR1 and CDR2 (germline): SGHRS, YFSETQ. The CDR3 loop reads CASSSGGSSYNEQFF. CDR3 coding DNA: TGCGCCAGCAGCTCCGGGGGGAGCTCCTACAATGAGCAGTTCTTC.